One T cell receptor (beta chain) is described in this entry. Its matching antigen is unknown. The entry originates in a study of T cells expressing NK-cell markers. Study summary: Each TCR beta repertoire originated in sorted T cells that were CD3+CD56+NKG2C+, CD3+CD56+NKG2C- or CD3+CD56-NKG2C+. One of eight sequenced donors was HCMV-seronegative; the other seven were seropositive. Study findings and constraints: Five to seven of the donors carried dominant NKG2C+ clonotypes that took up about 1.0-7.0% of their CD8+ T cells.

Libraries used 5'RACE template switching adding universal primer site and UMIs. TCRdb re-called the 5' RACE reads and gives one entry per CDR3 protein, without DNA. In all, the sample yields some 440,000 distinct CDR3 sequences. The CDR3 spans 15 residues. The germline CDR1 and CDR2 sequences are MNHEY and SVGAGI. The TCR originated in a woman between 45 and 60 years old in good health. Sequencing was performed on blood T cells: a sorted CD56 or NKG2C T cell subset, CD4+ or CD8+ T cells, or bulk PBMC T cells (not recorded which). V gene TRBV6-5 combines with J gene TRBJ2-7; the D call of TRBD1 rests on TCRdb alone, since no DNA is present to check it. CDR3: CASSSGTGTWYEQYF.